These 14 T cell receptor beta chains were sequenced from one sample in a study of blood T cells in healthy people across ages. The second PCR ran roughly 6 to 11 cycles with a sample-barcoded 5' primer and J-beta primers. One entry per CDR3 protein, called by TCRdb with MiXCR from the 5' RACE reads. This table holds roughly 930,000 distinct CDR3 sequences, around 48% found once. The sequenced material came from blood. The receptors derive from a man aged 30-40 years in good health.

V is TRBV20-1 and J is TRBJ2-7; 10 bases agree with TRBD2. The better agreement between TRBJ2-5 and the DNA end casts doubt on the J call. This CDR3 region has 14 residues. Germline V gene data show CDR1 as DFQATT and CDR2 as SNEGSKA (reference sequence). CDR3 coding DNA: TGCAGTGCCACCCCTAGCGGGGGCCTCAGGACCCAGTACTTC. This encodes CSATPSGGLRTQYF.

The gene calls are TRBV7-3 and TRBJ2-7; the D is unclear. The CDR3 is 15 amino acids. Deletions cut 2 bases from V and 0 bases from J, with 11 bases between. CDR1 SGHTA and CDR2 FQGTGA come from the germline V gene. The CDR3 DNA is TGTGCCAGCAGCTTAGAGGCCTCGAGCTCCTACGAGCAGTACTTC. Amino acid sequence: CASSLEASSSYEQYF.

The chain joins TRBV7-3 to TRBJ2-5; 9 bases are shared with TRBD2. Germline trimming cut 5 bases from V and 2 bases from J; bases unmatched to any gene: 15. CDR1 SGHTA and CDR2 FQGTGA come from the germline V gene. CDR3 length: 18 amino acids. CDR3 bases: TGTGCCAGCAGCGCAAATACCGACTTAGCGGGGGATCAAGAGACCCAGTACTTC. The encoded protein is CASSANTDLAGDQETQYF.

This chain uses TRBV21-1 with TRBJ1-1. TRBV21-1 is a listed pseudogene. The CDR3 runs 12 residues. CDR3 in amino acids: CASIPENTEAFF. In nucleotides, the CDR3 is TGTGCCAGCATTCCAGAGAACACTGAAGCTTTCTTT.

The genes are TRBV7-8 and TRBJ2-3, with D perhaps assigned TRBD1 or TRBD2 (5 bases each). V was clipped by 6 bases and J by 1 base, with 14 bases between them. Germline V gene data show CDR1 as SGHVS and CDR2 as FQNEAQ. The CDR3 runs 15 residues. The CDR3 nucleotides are TGTGCCAGCAGTCGCTGGGGGTCTCGCACAGATACGCAGTATTTT. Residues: CASSRWGSRTDTQYF.

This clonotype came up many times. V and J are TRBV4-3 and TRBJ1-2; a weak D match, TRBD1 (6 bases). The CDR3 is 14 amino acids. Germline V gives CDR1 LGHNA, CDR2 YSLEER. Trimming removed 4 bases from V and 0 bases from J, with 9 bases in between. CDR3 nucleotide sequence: TGCGCCAGCAGCCGGGGGGACACTAACTATGGCTACACCTTC. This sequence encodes CASSRGDTNYGYTF.

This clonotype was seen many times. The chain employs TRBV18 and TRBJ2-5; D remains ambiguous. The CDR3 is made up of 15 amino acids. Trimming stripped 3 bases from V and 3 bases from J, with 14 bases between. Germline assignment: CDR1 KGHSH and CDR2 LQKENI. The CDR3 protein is CASSPGIRREETQYF. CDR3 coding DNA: TGTGCCAGCTCACCTGGAATTCGCAGAGAAGAGACCCAGTACTTC.

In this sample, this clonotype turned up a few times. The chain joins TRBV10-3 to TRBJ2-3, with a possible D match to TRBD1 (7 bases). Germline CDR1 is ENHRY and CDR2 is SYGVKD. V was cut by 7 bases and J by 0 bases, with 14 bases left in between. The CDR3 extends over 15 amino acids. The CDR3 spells CAIIQGGTSTDTQYF. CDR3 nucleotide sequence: TGTGCCATCATTCAGGGGGGTACTAGCACAGATACGCAGTATTTT.

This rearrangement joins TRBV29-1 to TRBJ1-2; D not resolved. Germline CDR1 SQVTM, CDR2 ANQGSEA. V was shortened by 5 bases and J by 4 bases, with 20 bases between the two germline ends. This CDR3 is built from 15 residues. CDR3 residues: CSVPTPVGEGYGYTF. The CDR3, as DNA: TGCAGCGTTCCAACGCCAGTAGGAGAGGGCTATGGCTACACCTTC.

CDR3 amino acids: CASSLIQGLQETQYF. DNA for the CDR3: TGTGCCAGCAGTTTGATACAGGGTCTACAAGAGACCCAGTACTTC. The chain uses TRBV28 and TRBJ2-5; D perhaps matches TRBD1 (6 bases). The V gene lost 3 bases and the J gene lost 2 bases, with 13 bases spanning the gap. The germline gives CDR1 MDHEN, CDR2 SYDVKM. This CDR3 has 15 amino acids.

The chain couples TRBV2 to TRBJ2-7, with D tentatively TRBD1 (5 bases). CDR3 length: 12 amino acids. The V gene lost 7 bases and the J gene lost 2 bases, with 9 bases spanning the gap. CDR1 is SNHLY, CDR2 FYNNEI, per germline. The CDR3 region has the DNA TGTGCCAGCAAGGGGCTAGCCTACGAGCAGTACTTC. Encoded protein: CASKGLAYEQYF.

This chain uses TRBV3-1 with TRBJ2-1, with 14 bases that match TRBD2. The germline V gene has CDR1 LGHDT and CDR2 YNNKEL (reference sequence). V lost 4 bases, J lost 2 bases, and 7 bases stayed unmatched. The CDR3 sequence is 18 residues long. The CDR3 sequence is CASSPTSGGAATYNEQFF. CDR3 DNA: TGTGCCAGCAGCCCGACTAGCGGGGGGGCGGCGACCTACAATGAGCAGTTCTTC.

The CDR3 loop reads CASSNNEGLTGELFF. CDR3 in DNA: TGTGCCAGCTCTAACAACGAGGGTCTCACCGGGGAGCTGTTTTTT. The rearrangement links TRBV18 to TRBJ2-2, with D perhaps matching TRBD2 (5 bases). With 6 bases removed from V and 4 bases from J, the gap between germline ends came to 15 bases. The CDR3 extends over 15 amino acids. The germline V gene encodes CDR1 KGHSH and CDR2 LQKENI.

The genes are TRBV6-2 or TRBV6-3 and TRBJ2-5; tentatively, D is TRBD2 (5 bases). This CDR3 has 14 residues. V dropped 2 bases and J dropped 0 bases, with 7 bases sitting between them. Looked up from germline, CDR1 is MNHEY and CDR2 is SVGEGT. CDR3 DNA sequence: TGTGCCAGCAGTTACACGGGGAACCAAGAGACCCAGTACTTC. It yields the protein CASSYTGNQETQYF.